Here is one T cell receptor (beta chain) with its context. Its antigen is not known. Researchers secured at least one pre-ART and at least two post-ART PBMC samples from each donor. This sample stems from a study of long-term antiretroviral therapy in people with HIV. Version v3.0 of the immunoSEQ assay ran at survey level. Clones were sequenced by immunoSEQ multiplex PCR, and TCRdb holds only the in-frame ones, with some missing. The data contain 20,000 to 25,000 clones, approximately 84% of them singletons. Whole-study results and caveats: Adherence to ART, viral resistance and therapy changes lacked any data. Comparison with controls showed narrower CDR3 length ranges in HIV repertoires.

Germline V gives CDR1 MDHEN, CDR2 SYDVKM. This CDR3 spans 16 amino acids. V was pared by 6 bases and J by 2 bases, with 8 bases of the junction left unmatched. The TCR sequence derives from a man between 18 and 35 years old with HIV. The sequences come from unsorted PBMCs, collected 0.5 years after starting antiretroviral therapy. This rearrangement joins TRBV28 to TRBJ2-3; 10 bases align to TRBD1. The CDR3: CASSPRQGALTDTQYF. As DNA, the CDR3 is TGTGCCAGCAGCCCGAGACAGGGGGCTCTCACAGATACGCAGTATTTT. Full variable domain (rest looked up from reference TRBV28 and TRBJ2-3): DVKVTQSSRYLVKRTGEKVFLECVQDMDHENMFWYRQDPGLGLRLIYFSYDVKMKEKGDIPEGYSVSREKKERFSLILESASTNQTSMYLCASSPRQGALTDTQYFGPGTRLTVL.